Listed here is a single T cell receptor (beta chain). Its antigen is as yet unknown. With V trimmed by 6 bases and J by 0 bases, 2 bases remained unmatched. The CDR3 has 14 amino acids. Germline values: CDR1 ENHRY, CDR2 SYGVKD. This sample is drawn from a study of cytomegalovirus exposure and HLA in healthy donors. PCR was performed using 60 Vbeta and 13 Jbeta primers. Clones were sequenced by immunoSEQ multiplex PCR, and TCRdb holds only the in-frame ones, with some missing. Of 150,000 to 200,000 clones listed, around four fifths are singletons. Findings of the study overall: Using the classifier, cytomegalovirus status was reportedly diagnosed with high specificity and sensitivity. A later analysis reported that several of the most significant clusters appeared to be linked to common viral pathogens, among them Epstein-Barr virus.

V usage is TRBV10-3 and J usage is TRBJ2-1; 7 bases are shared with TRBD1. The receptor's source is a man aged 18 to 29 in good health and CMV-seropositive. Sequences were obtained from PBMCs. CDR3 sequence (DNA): TGTGCCATCAGACAGGGGCTCTCCTACAATGAGCAGTTCTTC. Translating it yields CAIRQGLSYNEQFF.